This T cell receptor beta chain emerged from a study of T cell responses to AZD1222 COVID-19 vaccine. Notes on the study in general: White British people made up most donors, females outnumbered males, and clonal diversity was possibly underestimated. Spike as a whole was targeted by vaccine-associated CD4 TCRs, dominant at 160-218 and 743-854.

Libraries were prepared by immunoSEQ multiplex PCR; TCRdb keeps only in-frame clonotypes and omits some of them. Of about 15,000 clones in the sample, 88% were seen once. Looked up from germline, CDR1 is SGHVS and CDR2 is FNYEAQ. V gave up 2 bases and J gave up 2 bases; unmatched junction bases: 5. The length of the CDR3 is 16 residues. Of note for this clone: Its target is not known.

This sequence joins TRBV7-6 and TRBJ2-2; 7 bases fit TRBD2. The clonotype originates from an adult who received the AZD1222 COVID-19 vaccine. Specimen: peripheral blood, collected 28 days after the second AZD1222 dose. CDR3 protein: CASSLSAGPNTGELFF. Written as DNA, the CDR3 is TGTGCCAGCAGCTTATCAGCGGGGCCTAACACCGGGGAGCTGTTTTTT.